The 13 T cell receptor beta chains presented below share a single source sample, sequenced in a study of T cells after yellow fever vaccination. TCRdb itself ran the 5' RACE reads through MiXCR, one entry per CDR3 protein. The sample includes some 320,000 distinct CDR3 sequences, approximately 11% of them seen just once. This sample comprised CD4+ T cells sorted from PBMCs, obtained 45 days after the yellow fever booster vaccination. Receptor source: a man aged 18 to 30 who received the YFV17D yellow fever vaccine.

This clonotype was seen many times. V usage is TRBV5-1 and J usage is TRBJ1-4; a possible D gene is TRBD1 (5 bases). This CDR3 comprises 15 residues. CDR1 and CDR2 from the germline V gene are SGHRS and YFSETQ. The ends were cut back, 5 bases at V and 4 bases at J, with 15 bases in the middle. The CDR3 region is CASRPPGRNNEKLFF. In DNA, the CDR3 is TGCGCCAGCAGACCCCCGGGACGGAATAATGAAAAACTGTTTTTT.

This clonotype has more than one count but fewer than ten. The chain couples TRBV24-1 to TRBJ1-2; weak D call: TRBD1 (6 bases). The CDR3 extends over 12 amino acids. Germline V lookup: CDR1 KGHDR, CDR2 SFDVKD. Trimming left V 7 bases short and J 8 bases short, with 13 bases between. This CDR3 reads CATRDSSKGYTF. The CDR3 DNA sequence: TGTGCCACCAGGGACAGCTCTAAAGGCTACACCTTC.

The chain has TRBV5-1 and TRBJ1-3; D is undetermined. This CDR3 has 14 amino acids. Germline assignment: CDR1 SGHRS and CDR2 YFSETQ. Trimming cost V 3 bases and J 1 base, with 8 bases left between them. The CDR3 region is CASSSGYSGNTIYF. CDR3 DNA sequence: TGCGCCAGCAGCTCCGGATATTCTGGAAACACCATATATTTT.

There are a few counts of this clonotype. This chain connects TRBV20-1 to TRBJ2-7; D gene uncertain. Trimming removed 0 bases at V and 0 bases at J, with 15 bases between. Germline CDR1 DFQATT, CDR2 SNEGSKA (reference sequence). CDR3 length: 16 residues. For the CDR3, the DNA is TGCAGTGCTAGAGATCTTCGTTTGGGCGGCTCCTACGAGCAGTACTTC. This codes for CSARDLRLGGSYEQYF.

This clonotype showed up just a few times. This chain's CDR3 is CASSPRLAGEAYNEQFF. The CDR3 DNA is TGTGCCAGCTCACCACGACTAGCGGGGGAGGCCTACAATGAGCAGTTCTTC. The chain employs TRBV18 and TRBJ2-1, with 12 bases lining up with TRBD2. V lost 1 base, J lost 2 bases, and 3 bases stayed unmatched. CDR1 is KGHSH and CDR2 is LQKENI in the germline V gene. This CDR3 region has 17 residues.

This clonotype was seen a few times. This chain uses TRBV6-6 with TRBJ2-7; TRBD2 matches at 10 bases. The V segment lost 5 bases and the J segment 6 bases; nucleotides outside the gene matches: 13. In germline, CDR1 is MNHNY, CDR2 SVGAGI (reference sequence). This CDR3 region has 16 residues. The CDR3, as DNA: TGTGCCAGCAGTCAGTCTCTAGCGGGGGATCCTTTCGAGCAGTACGTC. It codes for CASSQSLAGDPFEQYV.

This clonotype was counted once. The CDR3 reads CSPVSGLLSGANVLTF. The CDR3 DNA reads as TGCAGCCCCGTTTCAGGACTGCTCTCTGGGGCCAACGTCCTGACTTTC. The rearrangement uses TRBV29-1 and TRBJ2-6; tentative D call: TRBD2 (5 bases). The CDR3 runs 16 residues. Germline CDR1 is SQVTM and CDR2 is ANQGSEA. V gave up 8 bases and J gave up 0 bases, with 17 bases separating them.

This clonotype was observed a few times. The DNA of the CDR3 is TGCAGTGCTAGAGACACTAGCGGGGGGGCCAGTGAGCAGTTCTTC. Its protein product is CSARDTSGGASEQFF. This chain links TRBV20-1 with TRBJ2-1, with TRBD2 matching over 13 bases. The germline gives CDR1 DFQATT, CDR2 SNEGSKA (reference sequence). The CDR3 runs to 15 residues. Trimming removed 0 bases from V and 9 bases from J; junction bases left unmatched: 5.

The gene calls are TRBV7-2 and TRBJ2-7; TRBD2 might be the D (5 bases). CDR3 length: 15 amino acids. Trimming removed 6 bases from V and 3 bases from J, with 18 bases in between. The V gene's germline CDR1 is SGHTA and CDR2 FQGNSA. The CDR3 loop is CASSPTPGSNYEQYV. The CDR3 DNA reads TGTGCCAGCAGTCCAACCCCGGGGAGTAACTACGAGCAGTACGTC.

The chain combines TRBV5-1 with TRBJ2-5; D not certain. Germline CDR1 reads SGHRS; CDR2 reads YFSETQ. The CDR3 runs 18 residues. Trimming left V 4 bases short and J 0 bases short, with 22 bases between. CDR3 in amino acids: CASSPHTSDRRYQETQYF. In DNA form, the CDR3 reads TGCGCCAGCAGCCCCCACACTTCGGACCGCCGGTACCAAGAGACCCAGTACTTC.

In this sample, this clonotype turned up a few times. This chain uses TRBV7-9 with TRBJ2-1, with 8 bases matching TRBD1. The CDR3 consists of 15 residues. Germline CDR1 and CDR2: SEHNR and FQNEAQ (reference sequence). The V and J ends lost 5 bases and 4 bases, in that order; junction bases with no gene match: 7. The CDR3 DNA sequence: TGTGCCAGCAGCCCGGCGACAGGGGTTTACAATGAGCAGTTCTTC. The encoded protein is CASSPATGVYNEQFF.

This clonotype was counted only a few times. The chain recombines TRBV20-1 with TRBJ2-2; 8 bases agree with TRBD2. Germline assignment: CDR1 DFQATT and CDR2 SNEGSKA (reference sequence). V was clipped by 6 bases and J by 6 bases; unmatched bases: 12. The CDR3 length is 15 residues. The CDR3 region is CSAIVVTGGPGELFF. The CDR3 DNA is TGCAGTGCCATAGTGGTGACGGGGGGGCCCGGGGAGCTGTTTTTT.

This clonotype was found a few times. The chain uses TRBV28 and TRBJ1-5; possible D gene TRBD1, 6 bases. Trimming shortened V by 5 bases and J by 10 bases, and 18 bases separated the two germline ends. CDR1 MDHEN and CDR2 SYDVKM come from the germline V gene. The CDR3 is made up of 14 amino acids. The CDR3 loop reads CASSLVGGGSPQHF. CDR3 nucleotides: TGTGCCAGCAGTCTCGTGGGGGGCGGGAGTCCCCAGCATTTT.